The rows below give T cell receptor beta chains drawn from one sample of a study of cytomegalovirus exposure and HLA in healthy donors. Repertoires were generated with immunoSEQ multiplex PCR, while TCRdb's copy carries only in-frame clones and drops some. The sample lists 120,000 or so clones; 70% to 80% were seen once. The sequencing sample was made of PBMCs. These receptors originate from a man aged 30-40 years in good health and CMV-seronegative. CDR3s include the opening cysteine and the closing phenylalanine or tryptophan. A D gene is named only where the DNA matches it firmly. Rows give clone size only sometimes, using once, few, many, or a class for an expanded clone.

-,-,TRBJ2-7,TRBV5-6,TGTGCCAGCAGCCGGCCCGGGGGAGCCGTAACCTACGAGCAGTACTTC,CASSRPGGAVTYEQYF
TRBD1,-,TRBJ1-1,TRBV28,TGTGCCAGCAGGGGGACAGGGGCGAACACTGAAGCTTTCTTT,CASRGTGANTEAFF
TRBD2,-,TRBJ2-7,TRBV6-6,TGTGCCAGCACCATGGGTACGGGGGGCTACGAGCAGTACTTC,CASTMGTGGYEQYF
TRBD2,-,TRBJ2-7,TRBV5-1,TGCGCCAGCAGGCCCGGGACTAGCGGGAGCGACGAGCAGTACTTC,CASRPGTSGSDEQYF
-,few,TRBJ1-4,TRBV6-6,TGTGCCAGCAGTTACGGGCAGATCAATGAAAAACTGTTTTTT,CASSYGQINEKLFF
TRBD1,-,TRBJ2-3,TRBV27,TGTGCCAGCAGTACCTTATACGGACAGGGGCTGACAGATACGCAGTATTTT,CASSTLYGQGLTDTQYF
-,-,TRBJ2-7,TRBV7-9,TGTGCCAGCAGACCATTCTCAGGGGTCGAGCAGTACTTC,CASRPFSGVEQYF
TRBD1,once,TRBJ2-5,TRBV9,TGTGCCAGCAGGGCGACAGGGTCAGAGACCCAGTACTTC,CASRATGSETQYF
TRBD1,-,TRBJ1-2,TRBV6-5,TGTGCCAGCAGTACGGGGGACAGGGGGAGGTCTGGCTACACCTTC,CASSTGDRGRSGYTF
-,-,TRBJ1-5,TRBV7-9,TGTGCCAGCAGTCACAGGGACAATCAGCCCCAGCATTTT,CASSHRDNQPQHF
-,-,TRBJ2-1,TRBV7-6,TGTGCCAGCAGCACCAGTGGAGGGGGGGTCTACAATGAGCAGTTCTTC,CASSTSGGGVYNEQFF
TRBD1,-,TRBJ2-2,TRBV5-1,TGCGCCAGCACCAAATTAGGGACAGGGATTACCGGGGAGCTGTTTTTT,CASTKLGTGITGELFF
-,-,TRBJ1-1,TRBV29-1,TGCAGCGCCCTAGCGGGTCTGAACACTGAAGCTTTCTTT,CSALAGLNTEAFF
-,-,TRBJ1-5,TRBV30,TGTGCCTGGAGTGTCGGTCAGCCCCAGCATTTT,CAWSVGQPQHF
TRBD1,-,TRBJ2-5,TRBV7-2,TGTGCCAGCAGCCCGCCGGGACAGGGGCCGTTAGAGACCCAGTACTTC,CASSPPGQGPLETQYF
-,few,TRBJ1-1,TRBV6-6,TGTGCCAGCAGGCCCCTTGAGCAGGGGCTGAACACTGAAGCTTTCTTT,CASRPLEQGLNTEAFF
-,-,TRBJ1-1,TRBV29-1,TGCAGCGTTGAAACATTCGGCGAGGGTACTGAAGCTTTCTTT,CSVETFGEGTEAFF
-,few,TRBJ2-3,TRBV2,TGTGCCAGCACCGCGGAGGCAGATACGCAGTATTTT,CASTAEADTQYF
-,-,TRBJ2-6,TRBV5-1,TGCGCCAGCAGCCCGACAGCGACCTCTGGGGCCAACGTCCTGACTTTC,CASSPTATSGANVLTF
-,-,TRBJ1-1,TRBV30,TGTGCCTGGAGTACGACCAGTAGAGGCTTCGGTGAAGCTTTCTTT,CAWSTTSRGFGEAFF
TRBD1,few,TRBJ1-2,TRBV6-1,TGTGCCAGCAGTGACGGAGGCAGGGGGACTTATGGCTACACCTTC,CASSDGGRGTYGYTF
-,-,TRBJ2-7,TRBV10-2,TGCGCCAGCAGTGACAACGAGCAGTACTTC,CASSDNEQYF
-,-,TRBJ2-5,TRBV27,TGTGCCAGCAGCCCCGTTCCCGACTTCCCGGAGACCCAGTACTTC,CASSPVPDFPETQYF
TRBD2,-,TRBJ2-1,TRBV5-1,TGCGCCAGCAGCATATCGACTAGCGGGTATAATGAGCAGTTCTTC,CASSISTSGYNEQFF
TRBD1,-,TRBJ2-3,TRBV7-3,TGTGCCAGCAGCTTATTGGGCAGGGGGCAGAGAGATACGCAGTATTTT,CASSLLGRGQRDTQYF
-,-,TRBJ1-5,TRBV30,TGTGCCTGGAGTCGCCGGGACAACAATCAGCCCCAGCATTTT,CAWSRRDNNQPQHF
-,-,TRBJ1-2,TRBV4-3,TGCGCCAGCAGCCAAGATGGCGGCGGGATAAACTATGGCTACACCTTC,CASSQDGGGINYGYTF
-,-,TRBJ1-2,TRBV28,TGTGCCAGCAGTTCGGGGGATTCAGCTAACTATGGCTACACCTTC,CASSSGDSANYGYTF
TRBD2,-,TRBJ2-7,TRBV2,TGTGCCAGCAGTGATAAATTCGGGGGGAGCTCCTACGAGCAGTACTTC,CASSDKFGGSSYEQYF
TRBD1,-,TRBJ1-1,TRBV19,TGTGCCAGTAGTCCCATGACAGGGGGCGCAGCTTTCTTT,CASSPMTGGAAFF
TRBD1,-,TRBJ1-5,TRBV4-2,TGTGCCAGCAGCCAGGCCGGGACAGATAGCAATCAGCCCCAGCATTTT,CASSQAGTDSNQPQHF
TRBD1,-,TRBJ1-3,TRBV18,TGTGCCAGCTCACCCCTAGACAGGGCTGGAAACACCATATATTTT,CASSPLDRAGNTIYF
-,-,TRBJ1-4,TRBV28,TGTGCCAGCCATGACGGGTCCGGGAATAAAAAACTGTTTTTT,CASHDGSGNKKLFF
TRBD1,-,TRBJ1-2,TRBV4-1,TGCGCCAGCAGCCCACGGACAGGGGGGGATGGCTACACCTTC,CASSPRTGGDGYTF
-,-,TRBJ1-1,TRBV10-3,TGTGCCATCCAGGGGTCAAACACTGAAGCTTTCTTT,CAIQGSNTEAFF
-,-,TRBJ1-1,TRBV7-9,TGTGCCAGCAGCTTTGTCCAGAACACTGAAGCTTTCTTT,CASSFVQNTEAFF
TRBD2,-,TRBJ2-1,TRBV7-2,TGTGCCAGCAGCCGGGACTATCGCGCTGAGCAGTTCTTC,CASSRDYRAEQFF
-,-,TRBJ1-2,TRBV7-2,TGTGCCAGCAGCTTAGCCACATACACCTTC,CASSLATYTF
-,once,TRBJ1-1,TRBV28,TGTGCCAGCACCTCAGGGTTAAGCCCGAACACTGAAGCTTTCTTT,CASTSGLSPNTEAFF
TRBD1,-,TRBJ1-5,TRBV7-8,TGTGCCAGCAGCCCCGAGAGGGGGCATAGCAATCAGCCCCAGCATTTT,CASSPERGHSNQPQHF
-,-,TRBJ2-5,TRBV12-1,TGTGCCAGCAGCTTTGTACGGACAGAGGGGTGGACCCAGTACTTC,CASSFVRTEGWTQYF
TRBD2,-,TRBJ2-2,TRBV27,TGTGCCAGCACCCTTAGCGGGGGGGCATCCGGGGAGCTGTTTTTT,CASTLSGGASGELFF
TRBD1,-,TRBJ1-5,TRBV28,TGTGCCAGCAGTTGGACAGGGTTCAATCAGCCCCAGCATTTT,CASSWTGFNQPQHF
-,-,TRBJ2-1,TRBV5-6,TGTGCCAGCAGCTTGGGTAGCCCGTTCTCCTACAATGAGCAGTTCTTC,CASSLGSPFSYNEQFF
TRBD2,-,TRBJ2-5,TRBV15,TGTGCCACCAGCAGGGGAAGCGGGGGGGAGACCCAGTACTTC,CATSRGSGGETQYF
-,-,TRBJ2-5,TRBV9,TGTGCCAGCAGCGCCCAAGGGGCCAGGTACCAAGAGACCCAGTACTTC,CASSAQGARYQETQYF
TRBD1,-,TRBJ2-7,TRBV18,TGTGCCAGCTCCCTCGGGACAGGGGAAGGCGAGCAGTACTTC,CASSLGTGEGEQYF
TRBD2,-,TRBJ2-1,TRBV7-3,TGTGCCAGCAGCGCAAACCCCTGGGGGGGCTCCTACAATGAGCAGTTCTTC,CASSANPWGGSYNEQFF
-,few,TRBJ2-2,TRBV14,TGTGCCAGCAGGCACACGAACACCGGGGAGCTGTTTTTT,CASRHTNTGELFF
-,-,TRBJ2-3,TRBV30,TGTGCCTGGAGTACAACCCCGGGATCCACAGATACGCAGTATTTT,CAWSTTPGSTDTQYF
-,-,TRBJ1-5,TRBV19,TGTGCCAGTAGTATCGGGGGTTTTAGCAATCAGCCCCAGCATTTT,CASSIGGFSNQPQHF
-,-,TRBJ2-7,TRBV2,TGTGCCAGCAGGGAACAGGGAGGTGGCTACGAGCAGTACTTC,CASREQGGGYEQYF
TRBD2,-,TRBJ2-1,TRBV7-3,TGTGCCAGCAGCCCACTAGCGGGGGGGCTTTACAATGAGCAGTTCTTC,CASSPLAGGLYNEQFF
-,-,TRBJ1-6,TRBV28,TGTGCCAGCAGGAGCTCGGATAATTCACCCCTCCACTTT,CASRSSDNSPLHF
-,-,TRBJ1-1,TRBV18,TGTGCCAGCTCACCAACAGGGAGCACTGAAGCTTTCTTT,CASSPTGSTEAFF
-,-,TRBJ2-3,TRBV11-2,TGTGCCAGCACCGTTACAAGGGGCCGCACAGATACGCAGTATTTT,CASTVTRGRTDTQYF
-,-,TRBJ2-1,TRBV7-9,TGTGCCAGCAGCCGTACAGGGCTTTCTTCCAATGAGCAGTTCTTC,CASSRTGLSSNEQFF
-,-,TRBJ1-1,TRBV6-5,TGTGCCAGCAGGACAGTCAACACTGAAGCTTTCTTT,CASRTVNTEAFF
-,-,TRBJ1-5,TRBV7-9,TGTGCCAGCAGCTTACAGGGAAACCAGCCCCAGCATTTT,CASSLQGNQPQHF